A selection of T cell receptor beta chains follows, all from one sample in a study of T cell responses to AZD1222 COVID-19 vaccine. Profiling relied on immunoSEQ multiplex PCR, and the TCRdb table lists in-frame clones only, not all of them. This sample has fewer than 200,000 clones, with around nine tenths found just once. The material sequenced was peripheral blood, taken on day 0 of AZD1222 vaccination. The source is an adult in good health. The CDR3 runs from the conserved cysteine through the conserved F or W. The D gene is left open where the match is weak. Clone size is given for some rows only: seen once, a few or many times, or a class if the clone is expanded.

abundance,v_gene,j_gene,d_gene,CDR3nt,CDR3aa
-,TRBV6-6,TRBJ2-3,TRBD1,TGTGCCAGCACTTCGCACCGACAGGGCCGGGCAGATACGCAGTATTTT,CASTSHRQGRADTQYF
-,TRBV20-1,TRBJ1-1,-,TGCAGTGCTAGAGACGGGCCCGAAGCTTTCTTT,CSARDGPEAFF
few,TRBV18,TRBJ2-2,-,TGTGCCAGCTCACCACCGACGGTAACCGGGGAGCTGTTTTTT,CASSPPTVTGELFF
-,TRBV4-1,TRBJ2-7,-,TGCGCCAGCAGCCAAGTTCGGACTGTGCACTACGAGCAGTACTTC,CASSQVRTVHYEQYF
-,TRBV21-1,TRBJ1-4,-,TGTGCCAGCAGCAACACGGATGAAAAACTGTTTTTT,CASSNTDEKLFF
-,TRBV10-3,TRBJ1-4,-,TGTGCCATCAGTGAGTCGCGAGGTGAAAAACTGTTTTTT,CAISESRGEKLFF
-,TRBV4-2,TRBJ1-2,TRBD1,TGTGCCAGCAGCCAAGTAGGGGACAGCTATGGCTACACCTTC,CASSQVGDSYGYTF
-,TRBV2,TRBJ1-5,-,TGTGCCAGCAGTGAGGCGAGCAATCAGCCCCAGCATTTT,CASSEASNQPQHF
-,TRBV7-2,TRBJ2-2,-,TGTGCCAGCAGCCAAAATCCTCCTAGCGAGACGAACACCGGGGAGCTGTTTTTT,CASSQNPPSETNTGELFF
-,TRBV6-5,TRBJ1-6,-,TGTGCCAGCAGAGATGGGACCTATAATTCACCCCTCCACTTT,CASRDGTYNSPLHF
-,TRBV5-6,TRBJ1-2,TRBD1,TGTGCCAGCAGCTTCTACAGGGGGCTCGAGGGCTACACCTTC,CASSFYRGLEGYTF
-,TRBV19,TRBJ2-2,-,TGTGCCACCCGGGACCCCGGAAACACCGGGGAGCTGTTTTTT,CATRDPGNTGELFF
-,TRBV6-5,TRBJ2-7,-,TGTGCCAGCAGTTACTCGAATTCAGGCTCCTACGAGCAGTACTTC,CASSYSNSGSYEQYF
-,TRBV18,TRBJ2-1,-,TGTGCCAGCTCACCAGGGGGAGTAAGGTACAATGAGCAGTTCTTC,CASSPGGVRYNEQFF
few,TRBV19,TRBJ2-1,-,TGTGCCAGTAGTACCCACAGGGAGAGCGAGCAGTTCTTC,CASSTHRESEQFF
-,TRBV24-1,TRBJ2-1,TRBD2,TGTGCCACCAGGGGGGAGCGGGGGGCCAATGAGCAGTTCTTC,CATRGERGANEQFF
-,TRBV3-1/TRBV3-2,TRBJ2-5,TRBD1,TGTGCCAGCAGCCGGGACAGGGCCGCAACGAAGACCCAGTACTTC,CASSRDRAATKTQYF
-,TRBV7-2,TRBJ2-5,-,TGTGCCAGCAGCTTAGCTGGGTCGGGCAGGGCAGAGACCCAGTACTTC,CASSLAGSGRAETQYF
-,TRBV30,TRBJ2-1,-,TGTGCCTGGACCGGGATTTGGGGACCCTACAATGAGCAGTTCTTC,CAWTGIWGPYNEQFF
-,TRBV19,TRBJ1-1,-,TGTGCCAGTAGTATCGGACAGCCGAACACTGAAGCTTTCTTT,CASSIGQPNTEAFF
-,TRBV5-1,TRBJ2-7,-,TGCGCCAGCAGCTTGGTCGGGACTGGGGGGAGCGAGCAGTACTTC,CASSLVGTGGSEQYF
few,TRBV5-4,TRBJ1-1,-,TGTGCCAGCAGCTCGGGACCGAGGGTTGAGAACACTGAAGCTTTCTTT,CASSSGPRVENTEAFF
-,TRBV9,TRBJ2-1,TRBD2,TGTGCCAGCAGCCCTGGGACTAGCGAGTACAATGAGCAGTTCTTC,CASSPGTSEYNEQFF
-,TRBV24-1,TRBJ1-5,-,TGTGCCACCAGTGAGATTAATAGCAATCAGCCCCAGCATTTT,CATSEINSNQPQHF
-,TRBV6-5,TRBJ2-1,-,TGTGCCAGCACCACCTTCCCCGGGAATGAGCAGTTCTTC,CASTTFPGNEQFF
-,TRBV4-3,TRBJ2-7,TRBD1,TGCGCCAGCAGCCAGACAGGGGTTATCTACGAGCAGTACTTC,CASSQTGVIYEQYF
-,TRBV4-1,TRBJ1-4,-,TGCGCCGACCGGTCGGGTCTTATTAATGAAAAACTGTTTTTT,CADRSGLINEKLFF
-,TRBV2,TRBJ2-5,-,TGTGCCAGCAGTGAAATGCGGGAGACCCAGTACTTC,CASSEMRETQYF
-,TRBV12-3/TRBV12-4,TRBJ2-1,-,TGTGCCAGCAGAGTCAGCCATGAGCAGTTCTTC,CASRVSHEQFF
-,TRBV6-5,TRBJ1-5,-,TGTGCCAGCCGGAACAGGGGCAATCAGCCCCAGCATTTT,CASRNRGNQPQHF
-,TRBV28,TRBJ1-2,TRBD1,TGTGCCAGCAGTTTCGACAGGGGGTTTCGAGCTAACTATGGCTACACCTTC,CASSFDRGFRANYGYTF
-,TRBV11-2,TRBJ2-7,-,TGTGCCAGCAGCATACTATCGAACGGCGAGCAGTACTTC,CASSILSNGEQYF
once,TRBV28,TRBJ2-5,-,TGTGCCAGCAGTGGGCTCGGGTACCAAGAGACCCAGTACTTC,CASSGLGYQETQYF